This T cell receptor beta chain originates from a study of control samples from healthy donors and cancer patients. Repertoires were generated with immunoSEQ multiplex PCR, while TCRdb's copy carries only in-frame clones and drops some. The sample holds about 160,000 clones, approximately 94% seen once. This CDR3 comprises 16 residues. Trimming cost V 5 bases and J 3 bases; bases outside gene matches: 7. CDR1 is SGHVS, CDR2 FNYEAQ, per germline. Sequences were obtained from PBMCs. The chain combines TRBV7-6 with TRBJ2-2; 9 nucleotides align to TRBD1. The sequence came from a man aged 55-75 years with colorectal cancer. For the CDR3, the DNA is TGTGCCAGCAGCCGCCGGGACAGGGTCGACACCGGGGAGCTGTTTTTT. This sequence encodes CASSRRDRVDTGELFF.